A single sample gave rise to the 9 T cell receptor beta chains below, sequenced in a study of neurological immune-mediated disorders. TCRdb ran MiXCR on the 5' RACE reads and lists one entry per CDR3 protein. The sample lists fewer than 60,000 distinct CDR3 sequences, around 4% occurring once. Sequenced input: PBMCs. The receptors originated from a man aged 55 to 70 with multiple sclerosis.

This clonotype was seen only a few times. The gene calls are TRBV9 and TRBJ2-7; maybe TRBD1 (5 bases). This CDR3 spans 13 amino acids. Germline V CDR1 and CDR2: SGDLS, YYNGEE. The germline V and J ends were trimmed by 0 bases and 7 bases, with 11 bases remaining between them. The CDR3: CASSVDQGREQYF. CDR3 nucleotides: TGTGCCAGCAGCGTAGACCAGGGAAGGGAGCAGTACTTC.

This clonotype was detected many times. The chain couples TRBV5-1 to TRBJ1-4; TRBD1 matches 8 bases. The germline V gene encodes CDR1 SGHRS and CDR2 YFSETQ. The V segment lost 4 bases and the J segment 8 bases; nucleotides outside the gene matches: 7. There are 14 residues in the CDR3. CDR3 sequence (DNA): TGCGCCAGCAGCGAAAGGACAGGGAACGAAAAACTGTTTTTT. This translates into CASSERTGNEKLFF.

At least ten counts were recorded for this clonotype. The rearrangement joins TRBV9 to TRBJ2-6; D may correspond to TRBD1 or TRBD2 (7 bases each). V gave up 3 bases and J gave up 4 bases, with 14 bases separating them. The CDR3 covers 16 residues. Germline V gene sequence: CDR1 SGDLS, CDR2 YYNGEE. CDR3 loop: CASSEGGTAGANVLTF. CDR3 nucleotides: TGTGCCAGCAGCGAGGGGGGGACAGCAGGGGCCAACGTCCTGACTTTC.

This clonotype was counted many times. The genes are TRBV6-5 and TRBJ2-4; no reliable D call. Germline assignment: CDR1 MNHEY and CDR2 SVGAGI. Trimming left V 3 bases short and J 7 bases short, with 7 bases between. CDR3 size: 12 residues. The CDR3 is CASSYNGNIQYF. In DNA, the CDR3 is TGTGCCAGCAGTTATAACGGGAACATTCAGTACTTC.

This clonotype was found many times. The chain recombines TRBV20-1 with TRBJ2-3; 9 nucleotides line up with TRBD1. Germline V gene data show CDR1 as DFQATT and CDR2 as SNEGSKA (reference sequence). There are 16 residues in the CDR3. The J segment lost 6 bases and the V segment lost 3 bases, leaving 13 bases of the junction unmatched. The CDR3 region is CSASSVGQGFGDTQYF. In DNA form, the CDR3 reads TGCAGTGCTAGTTCCGTCGGACAGGGGTTCGGGGATACGCAGTATTTT.

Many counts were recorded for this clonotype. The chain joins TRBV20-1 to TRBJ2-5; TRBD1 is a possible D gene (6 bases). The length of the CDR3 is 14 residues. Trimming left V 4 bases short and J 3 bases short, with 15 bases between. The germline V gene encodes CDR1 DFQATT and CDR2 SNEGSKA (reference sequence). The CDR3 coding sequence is TGCAGTGCTATTAATCAGGGGTGGGAAGAGACCCAGTACTTC. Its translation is CSAINQGWEETQYF.

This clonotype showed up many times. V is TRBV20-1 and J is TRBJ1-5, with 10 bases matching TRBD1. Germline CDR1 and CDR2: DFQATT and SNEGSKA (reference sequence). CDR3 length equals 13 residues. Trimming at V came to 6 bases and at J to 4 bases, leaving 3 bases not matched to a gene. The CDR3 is CSAPGQGNQPQHF. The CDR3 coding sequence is TGCAGTGCCCCGGGACAGGGGAATCAGCCCCAGCATTTT.

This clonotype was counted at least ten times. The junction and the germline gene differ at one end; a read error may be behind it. CDR3 protein: CSARVKLAGLPLASNQQFF. The DNA for the CDR3 is TGCAGTGCTAGAGTAAAACTAGCGGGACTACCCTTGGCCTCCAATCAGCAGTTCTTC. This rearrangement joins TRBV20-1 to TRBJ2-1; TRBD2 matches 10 bases. This CDR3 spans 19 amino acids. From germline, CDR1 is DFQATT and CDR2 SNEGSKA (reference sequence).

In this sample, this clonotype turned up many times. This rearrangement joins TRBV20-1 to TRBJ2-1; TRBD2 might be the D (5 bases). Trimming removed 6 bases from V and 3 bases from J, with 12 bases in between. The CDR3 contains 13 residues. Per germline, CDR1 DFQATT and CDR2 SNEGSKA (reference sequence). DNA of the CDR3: TGCAGTGCCTTTAACCGGGACTACAATGAGCAGTTCTTC. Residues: CSAFNRDYNEQFF.